This is a list of T cell receptor beta chains from one sample in a study of T-cell reconstitution after alpha-beta-depleted transplantation in children. TCRdb reprocessed the PCR reads with MiXCR, giving one entry per CDR3 protein. The table shows around 490,000 distinct CDR3 sequences, with over 9.5% occurring only once. The sample consisted of PBMCs, mostly from graft donor cells, taken 180 days after TCRalphabeta/CD19-depleted stem cell transplant. The receptors derive from a female patient aged 2 to 10 who had a stem cell transplant for aplastic anemia, so the T cells may come from the graft donor. The CDR3 runs from the conserved cysteine through the conserved F or W. A D gene is named only where the DNA matches it firmly. Some rows have no size entry. The others give once, few or many, or a class for an expanded clone.

size: NA
V: TRBV28
J: TRBJ2-7
D: NA
DNA: TGTGCCAGCACCCGGGACTCAAGATACGAGCAGTACTTC
CDR3: CASTRDSRYEQYF

size: NA
V: TRBV7-2
J: TRBJ2-3
D: TRBD2
DNA: TGTGCCAATGGGCGGGGGAGCACAGATACGCAGTATTTT
CDR3: CANGRGSTDTQYF

size: NA
V: TRBV20-1
J: TRBJ1-1
D: NA
DNA: TGCAGTGCTACAGAGAACACTGAAGCTTTCTTT
CDR3: CSATENTEAFF

size: many
V: TRBV15
J: TRBJ2-1
D: NA
DNA: TGTGCCACCAGCAGAAAGGCGGGTGGACTCCTGGGTAATGAGCAGTTCTTC
CDR3: CATSRKAGGLLGNEQFF

size: many
V: TRBV15
J: TRBJ2-5
D: NA
DNA: TGTGCCACCAGCAGTACAGGGATACAAGAGACCCAGTACTTC
CDR3: CATSSTGIQETQYF

size: NA
V: TRBV12-3/TRBV12-4
J: TRBJ2-2
D: NA
DNA: TGTGCCAGCAAGACTCGTAACACCGGGGAGCTGTTTTTT
CDR3: CASKTRNTGELFF

size: few
V: TRBV7-2
J: TRBJ2-2
D: NA
DNA: TGTGCCAGCAGCTTAGCCCCCGGTACCGGGGAGCTGTTTTTT
CDR3: CASSLAPGTGELFF

size: many
V: TRBV12-3/TRBV12-4
J: TRBJ2-3
D: NA
DNA: TGTGCCAGCAGTCCCGGGACATCCCGCACAGATACGCAGTATTTT
CDR3: CASSPGTSRTDTQYF

size: NA
V: TRBV18
J: TRBJ1-2
D: NA
DNA: TGTGCCAGCTCTCCCCGGGAAGGCAATGGCTACACCTTC
CDR3: CASSPREGNGYTF

size: few
V: TRBV19
J: TRBJ1-3
D: NA
DNA: TGTGCCAGTACCCAAGGGCTAGGCACTGGAAACACCATATATTTT
CDR3: CASTQGLGTGNTIYF

size: NA
V: TRBV5-1
J: TRBJ1-2
D: NA
DNA: TGCGCCAGCAGCTTGGTATCAGGGGCCAATAACTATGGCTACACCTTC
CDR3: CASSLVSGANNYGYTF

size: few
V: TRBV5-1
J: TRBJ2-5
D: TRBD2
DNA: TGCGCCAGCACCCTTGGAGCGGGGCACCAAGAGACCCAGTACTTC
CDR3: CASTLGAGHQETQYF

size: few
V: TRBV11-2
J: TRBJ2-3
D: TRBD1
DNA: TGTGCCAGCAGCTTAGTACAGGGGAAATATTTT
CDR3: CASSLVQGKYF

size: many
V: TRBV12-3/TRBV12-4
J: TRBJ2-2
D: TRBD2
DNA: TGTGCCACCTCTAGCGGGAGGGCCTCGAGAAACACCGGGGAGCTGTTTTTT
CDR3: CATSSGRASRNTGELFF